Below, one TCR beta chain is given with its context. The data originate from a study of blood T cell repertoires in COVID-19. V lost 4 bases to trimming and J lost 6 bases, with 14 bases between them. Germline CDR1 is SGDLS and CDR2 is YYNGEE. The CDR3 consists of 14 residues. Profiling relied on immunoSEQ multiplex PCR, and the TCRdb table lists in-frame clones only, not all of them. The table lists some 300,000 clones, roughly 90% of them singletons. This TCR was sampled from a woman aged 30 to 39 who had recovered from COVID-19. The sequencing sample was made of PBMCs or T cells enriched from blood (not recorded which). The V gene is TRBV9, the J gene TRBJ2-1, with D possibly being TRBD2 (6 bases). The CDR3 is CASSIGGPVNEQFF. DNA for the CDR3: TGTGCCAGCAGCATCGGGGGACCGGTCAATGAGCAGTTCTTC. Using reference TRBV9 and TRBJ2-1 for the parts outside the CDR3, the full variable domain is DSGVTQTPKHLITATGQRVTLRCSPRSGDLSVYWYQQSLDQGLQFLIQYYNGEERAKGNILERFSAQQFPDLHSELNLSSLELGDSALYFCASSIGGPVNEQFFGPGTRLTVL.